These 18 T cell receptor beta chains came from one sample sequenced in a study of blood T cell repertoires in COVID-19. Clones were read by immunoSEQ multiplex PCR, and TCRdb kept only the in-frame ones, dropping some. The sample carries around 260,000 clones, over 80% recorded once. The sequenced sample was peripheral blood. The receptors here all came from a man in his 60s who had recovered from COVID-19.

V gene TRBV24-1 combines with J gene TRBJ2-7, with D unclear. CDR3 length: 13 residues. The V gene lost 3 bases and the J gene lost 1 base, with 6 bases spanning the gap. Germline V CDR1 and CDR2: KGHDR, SFDVKD. Here the CDR3 DNA reads TGTGCCACCAGTGATCCAGTTTCCTACGAGCAGTACTTC. It codes for CATSDPVSYEQYF.

The chain couples TRBV29-1 to TRBJ1-5; 8 bases align to TRBD1. Germline-derived CDR1 and CDR2 are SQVTM and ANQGSEA. There are 14 residues in the CDR3. V shed 7 bases, J shed 4 bases, and the junction held 9 bases outside the gene matches. Here the CDR3 reads CSATVGQGNQPQHF. The CDR3, as DNA: TGCAGCGCCACGGTCGGACAGGGTAATCAGCCCCAGCATTTT.

The J gene is TRBJ2-7, the V gene TRBV19; TRBD1 matches at 9 bases. The V and J ends lost 5 bases and 3 bases, in that order; junction bases with no gene match: 5. CDR3 length: 14 amino acids. Germline CDR1 reads LNHDA; CDR2 reads SQIVND (reference sequence). CDR3 region: CASSVGQGGYEQYF. In nucleotides, the CDR3 is TGTGCCAGTAGTGTGGGACAGGGTGGCTACGAGCAGTACTTC. Combining the CDR3 with reference TRBV19 and TRBJ2-7 gives the whole variable domain DGGITQSPKYLFRKEGQNVTLSCEQNLNHDAMYWYRQDPGQGLRLIYYSQIVNDFQKGDIAEGYSVSREKKESFPLTVTSAQKNPTAFYLCASSVGQGGYEQYFGPGTRLTVT.

Here the CDR3 reads CASNSRYGYTF. The CDR3 DNA reads TGTGCCAGCAATTCCCGCTATGGCTACACCTTC. This chain uses TRBV28 with TRBJ1-2; D gene unclear. The CDR3 covers 11 residues. Per germline, CDR1 MDHEN and CDR2 SYDVKM. V lost 7 bases and J 4 bases, leaving 7 bases between the germline ends.

The chain couples TRBV4-1 to TRBJ1-2; possible D gene TRBD1, 6 bases. The germline V and J ends were trimmed by 1 base and 8 bases, with 11 bases remaining between them. The CDR3 covers 13 residues. Germline CDR1 is MGHRA and CDR2 is YSYEKL. The DNA for the CDR3 is TGCGCCAGCAGCCAAGCCAACAGGGAAGGCTACACCTTC. It translates to CASSQANREGYTF.

This rearrangement joins TRBV18 to TRBJ1-1, with 7 bases matching TRBD1. CDR3 length: 15 amino acids. The germline gives CDR1 KGHSH, CDR2 LQKENI. V was pared by 5 bases and J by 3 bases, with 9 bases of the junction left unmatched. CDR3 loop: CASSANRGWDTEAFF. CDR3 DNA: TGTGCCAGCTCAGCCAACAGGGGATGGGACACTGAAGCTTTCTTT. Drawing the rest from reference TRBV18 and TRBJ1-1, the complete variable domain is NAGVMQNPRHLVRRRGQEARLRCSPMKGHSHVYWYRQLPEEGLKFMVYLQKENIIDESGMPKERFSAEFPKEGPSILRIQQVVRGDSAAYFCASSANRGWDTEAFFGQGTRLTVV.

The CDR3 reads CASSPGTSGSNQETQYF. In DNA, the CDR3 is TGTGCCAGCTCACCCGGGACTAGCGGGAGTAACCAAGAGACCCAGTACTTC. The V and J genes are TRBV18 and TRBJ2-5, with TRBD2 matching over 14 bases. Germline assignment: CDR1 KGHSH and CDR2 LQKENI. The CDR3 runs to 17 residues. V lost 3 bases, J lost 0 bases, and 3 bases stayed unmatched.

V is TRBV9 and J is TRBJ1-2; D possibly corresponds to TRBD1 (6 bases). The CDR3 runs 13 residues. From germline, CDR1 is SGDLS and CDR2 YYNGEE. V was trimmed by 0 bases and J by 12 bases, leaving 15 bases between them. The CDR3 coding sequence is TGTGCCAGCAGCGTAGTCGACAGGTCCGCCAACACCTTC. It encodes CASSVVDRSANTF.

V and J are TRBV7-8 and TRBJ1-1, with D unclear. The CDR3 consists of 16 residues. The V gene lost 3 bases and the J gene lost 0 bases, with 14 bases spanning the gap. In germline, CDR1 is SGHVS, CDR2 FQNEAQ. DNA for the CDR3: TGTGCCAGCAGCTTCAACCCGGGGTTTATGAACACTGAAGCTTTCTTT. It specifies CASSFNPGFMNTEAFF.

The chain carries TRBV5-5 and TRBJ2-1; 12 nucleotides line up with TRBD2. The CDR3 runs 17 residues. Germline CDR1 is SGHKS and CDR2 is YYEKEE (reference sequence). Trimming at V came to 2 bases and at J to 4 bases, leaving 7 bases not matched to a gene. The CDR3: CASSLASGRGLYNEQFF. The DNA for the CDR3 is TGTGCCAGCAGCTTAGCTAGCGGGAGGGGCCTTTACAATGAGCAGTTCTTC.

The chain has TRBV7-8 and TRBJ1-1, with D possibly TRBD1 on 5 matching bases. Germline CDR1 and CDR2: SGHVS and FQNEAQ. This CDR3 has 14 amino acids. V shed 3 bases and J shed 1 base, with 9 bases lying between them. In DNA, the CDR3 is TGTGCCAGCAGCTTCGGACACCGGAACACTGAAGCTTTCTTT. It encodes CASSFGHRNTEAFF.

This clone turned up a few times. This chain links TRBV11-2 with TRBJ2-7; TRBD2 might be the D (6 bases). The V and J ends lost 5 bases and 4 bases respectively, with 15 bases between them. The CDR3 consists of 14 residues. The germline V gene encodes CDR1 SGHAT and CDR2 FQNNGV. The CDR3 spells CASSPHAGWYEQYF. DNA of the CDR3: TGTGCCAGCAGCCCCCACGCGGGGTGGTACGAGCAGTACTTC. The whole variable domain, filled in from reference TRBV11-2 and TRBJ2-7, reads EAGVAQSPRYKIIEKRQSVAFWCNPISGHATLYWYQQILGQGPKLLIQFQNNGVVDDSQLPKDRFSAERLKGVDSTLKIQPAKLEDSAVYLCASSPHAGWYEQYFGPGTRLTVT.

This clone was counted a few times. The gene calls are TRBV9 and TRBJ2-7; tentatively, D is TRBD2 (5 bases). CDR1 is SGDLS and CDR2 is YYNGEE in the germline V gene. The CDR3 spans 16 residues. With 0 bases removed from V and 4 bases from J, the gap between germline ends came to 17 bases. In DNA, the CDR3 is TGTGCCAGCAGCGTAGGATCCAGGCTTAGCGCTTACGAGCAGTACTTC. Protein sequence: CASSVGSRLSAYEQYF.

The V gene is TRBV30, the J gene TRBJ1-2, with unresolved D. Trimming cost V 4 bases and J 8 bases, with 17 bases left between them. This CDR3 has 13 amino acids. Looked up from germline, CDR1 is GTSNPN and CDR2 is SVGIG (reference sequence). The CDR3 loop reads CAWITLGSSGYTF. The CDR3 bases are TGTGCCTGGATCACCTTGGGGAGTAGCGGCTACACCTTC.

The chain combines TRBV10-3 with TRBJ2-1, with TRBD2 matching 7 bases. Looked up from germline, CDR1 is ENHRY and CDR2 is SYGVKD. The J segment lost 4 bases and the V segment lost 0 bases, leaving 6 bases of the junction unmatched. This CDR3 has 16 residues. The CDR3 reads CAISESGGTLYNEQFF. The DNA for the CDR3 is TGTGCCATCAGTGAGTCCGGGGGGACGTTGTACAATGAGCAGTTCTTC.

In this sample, this clone turned up a few times. This chain links TRBV28 with TRBJ1-6; 9 nucleotides agree with TRBD1. After removal of 6 bases from V and 7 bases from J, the junction contained 7 bases not matched to a gene. Per germline, CDR1 MDHEN and CDR2 SYDVKM. The CDR3 length is 15 residues. The DNA for the CDR3 is TGTGCCAGCAGATACTCCGGGACAGGGAATTCACCCCTCCACTTT. Protein sequence: CASRYSGTGNSPLHF. Together with reference TRBV28 and TRBJ1-6, the CDR3 gives the full variable domain: DVKVTQSSRYLVKRTGEKVFLECVQDMDHENMFWYRQDPGLGLRLIYFSYDVKMKEKGDIPEGYSVSREKKERFSLILESASTNQTSMYLCASRYSGTGNSPLHFGNGTRLTVT.

The chain combines TRBV5-1 with TRBJ2-6; 7 bases are a match to TRBD2. The CDR3 is 17 amino acids. The germline gives CDR1 SGHRS, CDR2 YFSETQ. The ends lost 0 bases at V and 2 bases at J; junction bases unmatched: 5. The CDR3 protein is CASSLGAGPPGANVLTF. CDR3 coding DNA: TGCGCCAGCAGCTTGGGAGCGGGACCCCCTGGGGCCAACGTCCTGACTTTC.

The chain uses TRBV5-4 and TRBJ1-2; 8 bases are shared with TRBD1. In germline, CDR1 is SGHNT, CDR2 YYREEE (reference sequence). This CDR3 contains 14 residues. V gave up 3 bases and J gave up 7 bases; unmatched junction bases: 8. The CDR3 sequence: CASSWKDRVGGYTF. The CDR3 coding sequence is TGTGCCAGCAGCTGGAAGGACAGGGTCGGTGGCTACACCTTC.